The entry below describes one T cell receptor (beta chain). Germline V gives CDR1 DFQATT, CDR2 SNEGSKA (reference sequence). The trim removed 1 base at V and 3 bases at J, leaving 6 bases unmatched. CDR3 length: 14 amino acids. Unique molecular identifiers featured in how the TCRbeta library was prepared. TCRdb reprocessed the PCR reads with MiXCR, giving one entry per CDR3 protein. The table includes approximately 400,000 distinct CDR3 sequences, about a sixth detected once. The data derive from a study of T-cell reconstitution after alpha-beta-depleted transplantation in children. Here the sequenced sample was PBMCs, mostly from graft donor cells, taken 360 days after TCRalphabeta/CD19-depleted stem cell transplant. The chain joins TRBV20-1 to TRBJ2-7; 7 bases match TRBD2. The sequence was obtained from a boy younger than two who had a stem cell transplant for Wiskott-Aldrich syndrome, so the T cells may come from the graft donor. The CDR3 region has the DNA TGCAGTGCTAGAGGCCTAGCGGTTAACTACGAGCAGTACTTC. Amino acids: CSARGLAVNYEQYF.